The rows below give T cell receptor beta chains drawn from one sample of a study of OX40 agonist ivuxolimab in advanced cancers. Clones were sequenced by immunoSEQ multiplex PCR, and TCRdb holds only the in-frame ones, with some missing. The sample includes about 79,000 clones, about 92% of them seen just once. The sequencing used CD4+ or CD8+ T cells sorted from blood, collected in a trial of the OX40 agonist ivuxolimab. These receptors all stem from an adult with an advanced solid tumor such as melanoma, head and neck, liver or kidney cancer. Both conserved end residues are part of each CDR3. A D gene is named only where the DNA matches it firmly. The size entry is marked missing in some rows and otherwise reads once, few, many or a size class.

d_call: -; j_call: TRBJ2-1; clone_size: -; v_call: TRBV27; cdr3_aa: CASSLTWITGPNNEQFF; cdr3_nt: TGTGCCAGCAGTTTAACTTGGATAACGGGACCTAACAATGAGCAGTTCTTC
d_call: TRBD2; j_call: TRBJ2-7; clone_size: -; v_call: TRBV12-5; cdr3_aa: CASGPRGGYEQYF; cdr3_nt: TGTGCTAGTGGCCCTCGGGGGGGCTACGAGCAGTACTTC
d_call: -; j_call: TRBJ2-7; clone_size: -; v_call: TRBV30; cdr3_aa: CAWSGILLGRSGEQYF; cdr3_nt: TGTGCCTGGAGTGGAATTCTTCTCGGGAGATCGGGCGAGCAGTACTTC
d_call: -; j_call: TRBJ2-2; clone_size: once; v_call: TRBV2; cdr3_aa: CARIRPFGLNTGELFF; cdr3_nt: TGTGCCCGTATCAGGCCGTTTGGGTTGAACACCGGGGAGCTGTTTTTT
d_call: TRBD1; j_call: TRBJ1-2; clone_size: -; v_call: TRBV6-5; cdr3_aa: CASRRPGQGAYGYTF; cdr3_nt: TGTGCCAGCAGAAGACCGGGACAGGGCGCCTATGGCTACACCTTC
d_call: -; j_call: TRBJ1-3; clone_size: -; v_call: TRBV25-1; cdr3_aa: CASSEYMGGTSGNTIYF; cdr3_nt: TGTGCCAGCAGTGAATATATGGGGGGTACGTCTGGAAACACCATATATTTT
d_call: -; j_call: TRBJ2-2; clone_size: -; v_call: TRBV7-9; cdr3_aa: CASSSTANYHLGELFF; cdr3_nt: TGTGCCAGCAGCTCCACAGCAAATTACCACCTCGGGGAGCTGTTTTTT
d_call: TRBD1; j_call: TRBJ1-2; clone_size: once; v_call: TRBV15; cdr3_aa: CATSRGIDRASSYGYTF; cdr3_nt: TGTGCCACCAGCAGAGGCATAGACAGGGCGTCGAGCTATGGCTACACCTTC
d_call: TRBD1; j_call: TRBJ2-7; clone_size: -; v_call: TRBV14; cdr3_aa: CASSQAGGWSEQYF; cdr3_nt: TGTGCCAGCAGCCAAGCAGGGGGCTGGTCCGAGCAGTACTTC
d_call: TRBD1; j_call: TRBJ1-1; clone_size: -; v_call: TRBV5-1; cdr3_aa: CASSFGQGNTEAFF; cdr3_nt: TGCGCCAGCAGCTTTGGACAGGGGAACACTGAAGCTTTCTTT
d_call: -; j_call: TRBJ1-2; clone_size: -; v_call: TRBV28; cdr3_aa: CASRVTGISYGYTF; cdr3_nt: TGTGCCAGCAGGGTAACAGGGATTAGCTATGGCTACACCTTC
d_call: -; j_call: TRBJ2-3; clone_size: -; v_call: TRBV18; cdr3_aa: CASSRSSGSPTDTQYF; cdr3_nt: TGTGCCAGCTCACGCAGCAGCGGATCCCCGACAGATACGCAGTATTTT
d_call: -; j_call: TRBJ2-7; clone_size: -; v_call: TRBV7-9; cdr3_aa: CASSPSRLYEQYF; cdr3_nt: TGTGCCAGCAGCCCATCAAGACTCTACGAGCAGTACTTC
d_call: -; j_call: TRBJ2-3; clone_size: once; v_call: TRBV5-4; cdr3_aa: CASSLVGLLGTDTQYF; cdr3_nt: TGTGCCAGCAGCTTGGTCGGCCTCCTGGGCACAGATACGCAGTATTTT
d_call: -; j_call: TRBJ1-2; clone_size: -; v_call: TRBV28; cdr3_aa: CASSSPGPSPYGYTF; cdr3_nt: TGTGCCAGCAGTTCTCCGGGGCCCTCCCCCTATGGCTACACCTTC
d_call: TRBD2; j_call: TRBJ2-3; clone_size: -; v_call: TRBV7-9; cdr3_aa: CASSLGLASTDTQYF; cdr3_nt: TGTGCCAGCAGCCTAGGACTAGCTAGCACAGATACGCAGTATTTT
d_call: TRBD1; j_call: TRBJ2-7; clone_size: -; v_call: TRBV7-9; cdr3_aa: CASSTLDRGSYEQYF; cdr3_nt: TGTGCCAGCAGCACCCTAGACAGGGGGTCCTACGAGCAGTACTTC
d_call: -; j_call: TRBJ2-7; clone_size: -; v_call: TRBV6-5; cdr3_aa: CASRNIELPSYEQYF; cdr3_nt: TGTGCCAGCAGGAACATCGAATTGCCCTCCTACGAGCAGTACTTC
d_call: -; j_call: TRBJ2-5; clone_size: -; v_call: TRBV5-1; cdr3_aa: CASSLGGLTRVAAQYF; cdr3_nt: TGCGCCAGCAGCTTGGGGGGCCTGACAAGGGTGGCGGCCCAGTACTTC
d_call: -; j_call: TRBJ1-1; clone_size: -; v_call: TRBV19; cdr3_aa: CASSIGGAEAFF; cdr3_nt: TGTGCCAGTAGTATCGGGGGAGCTGAAGCTTTCTTT
d_call: -; j_call: TRBJ2-7; clone_size: -; v_call: TRBV28; cdr3_aa: CASRLGPAGEQYF; cdr3_nt: TGTGCCAGCAGACTGGGACCCGCGGGGGAGCAGTACTTC
d_call: TRBD2; j_call: TRBJ2-3; clone_size: -; v_call: TRBV5-1; cdr3_aa: CASSTLAGGTDTQYF; cdr3_nt: TGCGCCAGCAGCACATTAGCGGGGGGCACAGATACGCAGTATTTT
d_call: TRBD2; j_call: TRBJ2-1; clone_size: -; v_call: TRBV7-3; cdr3_aa: CASSPSGTPYNEQFF; cdr3_nt: TGTGCCAGCAGCCCTAGCGGGACTCCCTACAATGAGCAGTTCTTC
d_call: -; j_call: TRBJ2-7; clone_size: -; v_call: TRBV6-1; cdr3_aa: CASMTDGNEQYF; cdr3_nt: TGTGCCAGCATGACGGACGGAAACGAGCAGTACTTC
d_call: TRBD2; j_call: TRBJ2-1; clone_size: -; v_call: TRBV30; cdr3_aa: CAWTFLAVYNEQFF; cdr3_nt: TGTGCCTGGACGTTCCTAGCGGTTTACAATGAGCAGTTCTTC
d_call: TRBD2; j_call: TRBJ2-7; clone_size: -; v_call: TRBV2; cdr3_aa: CASIVGLAGSEQYF; cdr3_nt: TGTGCCAGCATAGTGGGACTAGCGGGATCCGAGCAGTACTTC
d_call: TRBD1; j_call: TRBJ2-7; clone_size: -; v_call: TRBV19; cdr3_aa: CASSAQGELGSYEQYF; cdr3_nt: TGTGCCAGTAGTGCGCAGGGGGAACTTGGTTCCTACGAGCAGTACTTC
d_call: -; j_call: TRBJ1-3; clone_size: -; v_call: TRBV4-2; cdr3_aa: CASSQDFSSRAGNTIYF; cdr3_nt: TGTGCCAGCAGCCAAGACTTTTCAAGCAGGGCTGGAAACACCATATATTTT
d_call: -; j_call: TRBJ1-3; clone_size: -; v_call: TRBV10-3; cdr3_aa: CAISESPGTSGNTIYF; cdr3_nt: TGTGCCATCAGTGAGTCGCCCGGAACCTCTGGAAACACCATATATTTT
d_call: -; j_call: TRBJ2-7; clone_size: -; v_call: TRBV15; cdr3_aa: CATSRTDGGSSYEQYF; cdr3_nt: TGTGCCACCAGCAGAACGGACGGTGGGAGCTCCTACGAGCAGTACTTC
d_call: TRBD1; j_call: TRBJ2-7; clone_size: -; v_call: TRBV7-9; cdr3_aa: CASSWRTGETTYEQYF; cdr3_nt: TGTGCCAGCAGCTGGAGGACAGGGGAAACTACCTACGAGCAGTACTTC
d_call: -; j_call: TRBJ1-1; clone_size: -; v_call: TRBV5-1; cdr3_aa: CASSLDTNTEAFF; cdr3_nt: TGCGCCAGCAGCTTGGATACGAACACTGAAGCTTTCTTT
d_call: -; j_call: TRBJ2-5; clone_size: -; v_call: TRBV2; cdr3_aa: CASSEGETQYF; cdr3_nt: TGTGCCAGCAGTGAGGGAGAGACCCAGTACTTC
d_call: -; j_call: TRBJ2-5; clone_size: once; v_call: TRBV10-3; cdr3_aa: CAISERGQEETQYF; cdr3_nt: TGTGCCATCAGTGAAAGGGGTCAGGAAGAGACCCAGTACTTC
d_call: -; j_call: TRBJ2-7; clone_size: -; v_call: TRBV6-1; cdr3_aa: CASSELNEQYF; cdr3_nt: TGTGCCAGCAGTGAATTAAACGAGCAGTACTTC
d_call: -; j_call: TRBJ1-1; clone_size: -; v_call: TRBV7-9; cdr3_aa: CASSLMAMNTEAFF; cdr3_nt: TGTGCCAGCAGCTTAATGGCAATGAACACTGAAGCTTTCTTT
d_call: TRBD2; j_call: TRBJ2-2; clone_size: once; v_call: TRBV28; cdr3_aa: CASSWPSGKNTGELFF; cdr3_nt: TGTGCCAGCAGTTGGCCTAGCGGGAAGAACACCGGGGAGCTGTTTTTT
d_call: -; j_call: TRBJ1-4; clone_size: -; v_call: TRBV4-3; cdr3_aa: CASSQGNQVTNEKLFF; cdr3_nt: TGCGCCAGCAGCCAAGGAAACCAGGTTACTAATGAAAAACTGTTTTTT
d_call: TRBD1; j_call: TRBJ1-5; clone_size: -; v_call: TRBV10-3; cdr3_aa: CATGGQGASGNQPQHF; cdr3_nt: TGTGCCACAGGGGGACAGGGGGCATCGGGCAATCAGCCCCAGCATTTT
d_call: TRBD2; j_call: TRBJ2-2; clone_size: -; v_call: TRBV30; cdr3_aa: CAWSRLAGGSTGELFF; cdr3_nt: TGTGCCTGGAGTCGCCTAGCGGGAGGATCCACCGGGGAGCTGTTTTTT
d_call: -; j_call: TRBJ2-3; clone_size: -; v_call: TRBV5-1; cdr3_aa: CASSPPLERYTDTQYF; cdr3_nt: TGCGCCAGCAGCCCGCCGTTGGAGCGGTACACAGATACGCAGTATTTT
d_call: -; j_call: TRBJ2-7; clone_size: -; v_call: TRBV6-5; cdr3_aa: CASSYTGAQGEQYF; cdr3_nt: TGTGCCAGCAGTTACACGGGGGCGCAGGGCGAGCAGTACTTC
d_call: -; j_call: TRBJ1-5; clone_size: -; v_call: TRBV2; cdr3_aa: CASSVDRGDQPQHF; cdr3_nt: TGTGCCAGCAGTGTGGACAGAGGCGACCAGCCCCAGCATTTT
d_call: -; j_call: TRBJ2-1; clone_size: -; v_call: TRBV27; cdr3_aa: CASSFFRTYNEQFF; cdr3_nt: TGTGCCAGCAGTTTCTTCAGAACCTACAATGAGCAGTTCTTC
d_call: TRBD1; j_call: TRBJ2-1; clone_size: -; v_call: TRBV2; cdr3_aa: CASSLDRGVGNEQFF; cdr3_nt: TGTGCCAGCAGCCTAGACAGGGGGGTTGGCAATGAGCAGTTCTTC
d_call: -; j_call: TRBJ2-5; clone_size: few; v_call: TRBV2; cdr3_aa: CASSVTGETQYF; cdr3_nt: TGTGCCAGCAGTGTAACAGGGGAGACCCAGTACTTC
d_call: -; j_call: TRBJ2-6; clone_size: -; v_call: TRBV27; cdr3_aa: CASSFNPPAAAGAGANVLTF; cdr3_nt: TGTGCCAGCAGTTTCAACCCTCCAGCAGCCGCAGGGGCCGGGGCCAACGTCCTGACTTTC
d_call: -; j_call: TRBJ1-5; clone_size: once; v_call: TRBV6-6; cdr3_aa: CASSSGVQGNQPQHF; cdr3_nt: TGTGCCAGCAGTTCAGGTGTACAGGGCAATCAGCCCCAGCATTTT
d_call: -; j_call: TRBJ2-1; clone_size: -; v_call: TRBV4-1; cdr3_aa: CASSQEGRVVRYNEQFF; cdr3_nt: TGCGCCAGCAGCCAAGAGGGCAGGGTGGTAAGATACAATGAGCAGTTCTTC
d_call: TRBD2; j_call: TRBJ2-7; clone_size: -; v_call: TRBV7-9; cdr3_aa: CASSSPGLVRYEQYF; cdr3_nt: TGTGCCAGCAGCTCCCCGGGACTAGTAAGGTACGAGCAGTACTTC
d_call: -; j_call: TRBJ1-1; clone_size: -; v_call: TRBV7-8; cdr3_aa: CASSLEARTNTEAFF; cdr3_nt: TGTGCCAGCAGCTTAGAGGCCAGGACGAACACTGAAGCTTTCTTT
d_call: -; j_call: TRBJ1-2; clone_size: -; v_call: TRBV19; cdr3_aa: CASRGGKGARNYGYTF; cdr3_nt: TGTGCCAGTAGGGGGGGAAAAGGGGCGAGGAACTATGGCTACACCTTC
d_call: -; j_call: TRBJ2-5; clone_size: once; v_call: TRBV21-1; cdr3_aa: CASSTHSPSGRALGETQYF; cdr3_nt: TGTGCCAGCAGCACCCATAGTCCTAGCGGGAGGGCCCTCGGGGAGACCCAGTACTTC
d_call: TRBD1; j_call: TRBJ2-3; clone_size: -; v_call: TRBV7-2; cdr3_aa: CASSFVRGPTDTQYF; cdr3_nt: TGTGCCAGCAGCTTCGTCAGGGGGCCCACAGATACGCAGTATTTT
d_call: -; j_call: TRBJ1-5; clone_size: -; v_call: TRBV27; cdr3_aa: CASGGSNQPQHF; cdr3_nt: TGTGCCAGCGGGGGTAGCAATCAGCCCCAGCATTTT
d_call: -; j_call: TRBJ2-5; clone_size: -; v_call: TRBV7-2; cdr3_aa: CASSSVSGLETQYF; cdr3_nt: TGTGCCAGCAGCTCCGTTAGCGGCCTGGAGACCCAGTACTTC